This is a list of T cell receptor beta chains from one sample in a study of cytomegalovirus exposure and HLA in healthy donors. Assay: immunoSEQ multiplex PCR; the TCRdb copy retains only in-frame clones and omits some. The sample has around 150,000 clones, about four fifths seen once; the top ten hold roughly 10%. Sequenced sample: PBMCs. The receptors were sampled from a man younger than 45 in good health and CMV-seropositive. The CDR3 runs from the conserved cysteine through the conserved F or W. The D gene is left open where the match is weak. For some rows the clone size is stated as once, few or many, or as a class when expanded; others skip it.

clone size,V gene,D gene,J gene,CDR3 DNA,CDR3 protein
NA,TRBV19,TRBD1,TRBJ1-2,TGTGCCAGTAGTGAGACAGGGTACGGCTACACCTTC,CASSETGYGYTF
NA,TRBV7-9,TRBD2,TRBJ2-1,TGTGCCAGCAGCTTAGCAGGGACTAGCGGGGAGTACAATGAGCAGTTCTTC,CASSLAGTSGEYNEQFF
NA,TRBV23-1,NA,TRBJ2-1,TGCGCCAGCAGATCACGCGGGATAACAAGTGACAATGAGCAGTTCTTC,CASRSRGITSDNEQFF
NA,TRBV11-2,NA,TRBJ1-6,TGTGCCAGCAGCCTTACAAGCTCCTATAATTCACCCCTCCACTTT,CASSLTSSYNSPLHF
once,TRBV5-8,TRBD1,TRBJ2-2,TGTGCCAGCAGCTTGGGTTGGGACAGGGGCGCCGGGGAGCTGTTTTTT,CASSLGWDRGAGELFF
NA,TRBV30,TRBD2,TRBJ2-5,TGTGCTAAGAATGCGGGCGGGGGAGACCAAGAGACCCAGTACTTC,CAKNAGGGDQETQYF
NA,TRBV5-8,NA,TRBJ1-1,TGTGCCAGCAGCTTCGGCAGGTCGCAAGCTTTCTTT,CASSFGRSQAFF
NA,TRBV5-1,TRBD1,TRBJ2-2,TGCGCCAGTACTCCGGGACAGAGCACCGGGGAGCTGTTTTTT,CASTPGQSTGELFF
NA,TRBV10-3,TRBD1,TRBJ2-3,TGTGCCATCAGTGAGGGGACAGGGTTTAGCACAGATACGCAGTATTTT,CAISEGTGFSTDTQYF
once,TRBV7-2,NA,TRBJ2-7,TGTGCCAGCAGCTTAGCGAGGGTTGAGTCGGGAACCGAGCAGTACTTC,CASSLARVESGTEQYF
NA,TRBV9,TRBD2,TRBJ2-1,TGTGCCAGCAGCGTAGTGGCTAGCGGATCCTACAATGAGCAGTTCTTC,CASSVVASGSYNEQFF
NA,TRBV21-1,NA,TRBJ1-5,TGTGCCAGCAGCAAAGAAGGGACAGCCTATTATAGCAATCAGCCCCAGCATTTT,CASSKEGTAYYSNQPQHF
NA,TRBV6-1,NA,TRBJ2-3,TGTGCCAGCAGAGGGGGGGTGGTGGGGTTGGATACGCAGTATTTT,CASRGGVVGLDTQYF
NA,TRBV5-1,NA,TRBJ2-3,TGCGCCAGCAGCTTGGGTAGGGAGGACACAGATACGCAGTATTTT,CASSLGREDTDTQYF
NA,TRBV10-2,NA,TRBJ1-5,TGCGCCAGCAGTGAGTCGCGGGGGAATCAGCCCCAGCATTTT,CASSESRGNQPQHF
NA,TRBV4-3,TRBD1,TRBJ1-5,TGCGCCAGCAGCCCTTACAGGGGGCCTCAGCCCCAGCATTTT,CASSPYRGPQPQHF
once,TRBV27,TRBD1,TRBJ2-7,TGTGCCAGCAGGTTGGGACAGGGTGGGGTTTACGAGCAGTACTTC,CASRLGQGGVYEQYF
NA,TRBV7-9,TRBD1,TRBJ1-3,TGTGCCAGCAGACCAGGACAGGGAACGCGCCGAAACACCATATATTTT,CASRPGQGTRRNTIYF
NA,TRBV29-1,TRBD2,TRBJ2-5,TGCAGCGTTGAAGATCGTCCAGCGGGGATACAAGAGACCCAGTACTTC,CSVEDRPAGIQETQYF
NA,TRBV6-1,NA,TRBJ2-3,TGTGCCAGCAGTGTTTCGGATACGCAGTATTTT,CASSVSDTQYF
NA,TRBV20-1,TRBD1,TRBJ2-3,TGCAGTGCCCGACAGGGTGATACGCAGTATTTT,CSARQGDTQYF
NA,TRBV11-2,NA,TRBJ2-7,TGTGCCAGCAGCTTAACCGGAGACTACGAGCAGTACTTC,CASSLTGDYEQYF
NA,TRBV28,NA,TRBJ1-5,TGTGCCAGCAGTTTAGGTGGGCAGGGAGGTTCGAGGCAGCCCCAGCATTTT,CASSLGGQGGSRQPQHF